This T cell receptor (beta chain) was sequenced during a study of blood T cell repertoires in COVID-19. The germline CDR1 and CDR2 sequences are SNHLY and FYNNEI. This CDR3 has 14 residues. Between the trimmed V and J ends, which lost 5 bases and 2 bases, there was a span of 11 bases. In the authors' workflow: Amplifying reference gene primers gave estimates of nucleated cell counts. Here immunoSEQ multiplex PCR was the method, and the copy in TCRdb shows in-frame clones only, minus some. V and J calls and clone size come straight from that table; D and trimming were deduced from the DNA. The sample yields 95,000 to 150,000 clones, about 85% seen once.

The TCR comes from a man aged 60 to 75 with acute or convalescent COVID-19. Sample: peripheral blood. The rearrangement links TRBV2 to TRBJ2-3; TRBD2 might be the D (6 bases). CDR3 sequence reads: CASSKGLLTDTQYF. The CDR3 nucleotides read TGTGCCAGCAGTAAGGGACTCCTCACAGATACGCAGTATTTT.